This entry describes one T cell receptor beta chain. The table came from immunoSEQ multiplex PCR; TCRdb's copy has only in-frame clones and leaves some out. The table shows some 70,000 clones, with 95% to 96% occurring only once. This entry comes from a study of technical replicates of blood from a handful of donors. The CDR3 is made up of 16 amino acids. The germline V and J ends were trimmed by 4 bases and 4 bases, with 16 bases remaining between them. Germline CDR1 MGHRA, CDR2 YSYEKL. Sequenced input: T cells isolated from PBMCs. V usage is TRBV4-1 and J usage is TRBJ1-4, with D maybe TRBD1 (6 bases). This sequence was found in a human donor in good health. In nucleotides, the CDR3 is TGCGCCAGCAGCCTGGACGCCCAGGGGAGTAATGAAAAACTGTTTTTT. Translating it yields CASSLDAQGSNEKLFF.